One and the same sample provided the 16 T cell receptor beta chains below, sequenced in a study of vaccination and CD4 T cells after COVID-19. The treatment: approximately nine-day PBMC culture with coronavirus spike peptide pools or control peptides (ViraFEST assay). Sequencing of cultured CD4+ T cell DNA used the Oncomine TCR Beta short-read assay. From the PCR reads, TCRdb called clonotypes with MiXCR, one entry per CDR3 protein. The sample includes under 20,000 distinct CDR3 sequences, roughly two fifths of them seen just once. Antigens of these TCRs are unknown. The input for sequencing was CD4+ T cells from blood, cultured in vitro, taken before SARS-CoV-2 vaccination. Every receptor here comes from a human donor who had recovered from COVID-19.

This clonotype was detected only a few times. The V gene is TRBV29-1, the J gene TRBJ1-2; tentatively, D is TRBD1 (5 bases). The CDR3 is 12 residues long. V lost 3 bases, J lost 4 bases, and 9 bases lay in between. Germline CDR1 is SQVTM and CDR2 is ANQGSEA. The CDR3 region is CSVDQGSYGYTF. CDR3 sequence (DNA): TGCAGCGTTGACCAGGGCTCCTATGGCTACACCTTC.

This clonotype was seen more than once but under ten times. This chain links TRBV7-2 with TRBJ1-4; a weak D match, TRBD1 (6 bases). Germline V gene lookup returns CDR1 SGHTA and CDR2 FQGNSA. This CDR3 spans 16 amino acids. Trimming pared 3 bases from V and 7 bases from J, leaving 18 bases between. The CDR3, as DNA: TGTGCCAGCAGCTTGGAACCGACAGGCAGAGTTGAAAAACTGTTTTTT. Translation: CASSLEPTGRVEKLFF.

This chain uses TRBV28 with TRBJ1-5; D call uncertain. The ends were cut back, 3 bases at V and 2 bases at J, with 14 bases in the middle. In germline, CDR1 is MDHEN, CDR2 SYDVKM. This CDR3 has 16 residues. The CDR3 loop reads CASSLYAQTRNQPQHF. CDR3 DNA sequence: TGTGCCAGCAGTTTGTACGCACAAACCCGCAATCAGCCCCAGCATTTT. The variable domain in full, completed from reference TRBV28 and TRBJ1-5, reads DVKVTQSSRYLVKRTGEKVFLECVQDMDHENMFWYRQDPGLGLRLIYFSYDVKMKEKGDIPEGYSVSREKKERFSLILESASTNQTSMYLCASSLYAQTRNQPQHFGDGTRLSIL.

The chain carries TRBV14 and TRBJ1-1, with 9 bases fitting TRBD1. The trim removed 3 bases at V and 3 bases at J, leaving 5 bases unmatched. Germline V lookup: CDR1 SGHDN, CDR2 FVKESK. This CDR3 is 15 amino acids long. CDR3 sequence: CASSHQQGAYTEAFF. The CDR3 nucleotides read TGTGCCAGCAGCCACCAACAGGGGGCCTACACTGAAGCTTTCTTT.

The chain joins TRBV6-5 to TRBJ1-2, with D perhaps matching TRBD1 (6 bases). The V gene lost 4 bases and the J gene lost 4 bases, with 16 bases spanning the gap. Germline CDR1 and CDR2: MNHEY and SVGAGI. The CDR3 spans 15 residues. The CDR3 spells CASSSDRDTGYGYTF. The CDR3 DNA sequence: TGTGCCAGCAGTTCGGACCGGGACACGGGCTATGGCTACACCTTC.

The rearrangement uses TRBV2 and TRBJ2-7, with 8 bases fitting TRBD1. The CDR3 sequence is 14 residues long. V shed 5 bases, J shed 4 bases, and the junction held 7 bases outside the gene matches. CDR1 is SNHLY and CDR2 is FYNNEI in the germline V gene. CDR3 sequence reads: CASSPWDRPYEQYF. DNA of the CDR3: TGTGCCAGCAGTCCCTGGGACAGGCCGTACGAGCAGTACTTC.

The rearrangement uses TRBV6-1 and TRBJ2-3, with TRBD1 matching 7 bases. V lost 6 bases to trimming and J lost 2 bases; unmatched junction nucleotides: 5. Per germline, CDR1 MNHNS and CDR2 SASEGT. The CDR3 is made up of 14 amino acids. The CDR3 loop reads CASRRGTDTDTQYF. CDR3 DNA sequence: TGTGCCAGCAGAAGAGGGACAGACACAGATACGCAGTATTTT.

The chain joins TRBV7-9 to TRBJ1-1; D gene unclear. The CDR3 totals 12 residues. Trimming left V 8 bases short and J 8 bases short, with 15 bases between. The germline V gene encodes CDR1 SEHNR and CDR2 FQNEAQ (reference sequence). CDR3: CASHPRSFEAFF. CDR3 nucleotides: TGTGCCAGCCATCCTCGATCCTTCGAAGCTTTCTTT.

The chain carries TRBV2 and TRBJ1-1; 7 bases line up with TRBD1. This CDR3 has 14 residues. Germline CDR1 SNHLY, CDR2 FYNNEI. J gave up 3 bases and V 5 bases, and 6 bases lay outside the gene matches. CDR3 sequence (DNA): TGTGCCAGCAGTCCCCAGGGGGGGGACACTGAAGCTTTCTTT. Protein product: CASSPQGGDTEAFF.

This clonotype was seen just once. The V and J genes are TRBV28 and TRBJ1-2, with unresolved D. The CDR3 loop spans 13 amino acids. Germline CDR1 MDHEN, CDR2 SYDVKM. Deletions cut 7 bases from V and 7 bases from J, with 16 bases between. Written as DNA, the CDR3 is TGTGCCAGCACCTTTAGTCGGCTCGCTGGCTACACCTTC. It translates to CASTFSRLAGYTF.

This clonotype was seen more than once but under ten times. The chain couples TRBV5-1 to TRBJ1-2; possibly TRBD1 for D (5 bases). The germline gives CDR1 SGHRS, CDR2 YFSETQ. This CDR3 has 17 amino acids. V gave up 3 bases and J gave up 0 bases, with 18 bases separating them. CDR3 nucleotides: TGCGCCAGCAGCTACCTTCGGGACGGAATCTCTAACTATGGCTACACCTTC. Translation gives CASSYLRDGISNYGYTF. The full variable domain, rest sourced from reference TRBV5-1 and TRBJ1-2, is KAGVTQTPRYLIKTRGQQVTLSCSPISGHRSVSWYQQTPGQGLQFLFEYFSETQRNKGNFPGRFSGRQFSNSRSEMNVSTLELGDSALYLCASSYLRDGISNYGYTFGSGTRLTVV.

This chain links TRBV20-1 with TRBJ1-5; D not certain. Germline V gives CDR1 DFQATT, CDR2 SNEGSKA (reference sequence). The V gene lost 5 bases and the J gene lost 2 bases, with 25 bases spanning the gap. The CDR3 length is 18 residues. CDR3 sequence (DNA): TGCAGTGCTCAAAAATTTGTGGGCCTTGAGCAGGGCAATCAGCCCCAGCATTTT. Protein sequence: CSAQKFVGLEQGNQPQHF.

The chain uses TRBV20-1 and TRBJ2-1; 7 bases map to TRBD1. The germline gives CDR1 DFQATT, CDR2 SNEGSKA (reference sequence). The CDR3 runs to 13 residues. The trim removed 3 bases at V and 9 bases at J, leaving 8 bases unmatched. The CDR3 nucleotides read TGCAGTGCTAGCCCGAGGGGGCGTGGTGAGCAGTTCTTC. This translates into CSASPRGRGEQFF.

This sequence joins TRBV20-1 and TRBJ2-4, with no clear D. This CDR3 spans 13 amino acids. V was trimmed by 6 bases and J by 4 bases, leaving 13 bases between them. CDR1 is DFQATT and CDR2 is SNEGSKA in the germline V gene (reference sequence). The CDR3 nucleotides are TGCAGTGCCCCAAGACCTGGGAAAAACATTCAGTACTTC. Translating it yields CSAPRPGKNIQYF.

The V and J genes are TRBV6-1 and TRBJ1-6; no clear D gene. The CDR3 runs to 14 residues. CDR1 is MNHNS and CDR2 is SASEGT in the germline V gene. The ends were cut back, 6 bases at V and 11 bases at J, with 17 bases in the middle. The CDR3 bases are TGTGCCAGCAGGGTATTAAACGGGCATCCACCCCTCCACTTT. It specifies CASRVLNGHPPLHF.

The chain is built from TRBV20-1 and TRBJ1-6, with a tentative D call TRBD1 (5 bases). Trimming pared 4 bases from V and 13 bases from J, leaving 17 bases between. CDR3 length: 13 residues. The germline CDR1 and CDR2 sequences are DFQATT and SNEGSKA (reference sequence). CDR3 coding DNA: TGCAGTGCTAAAGCGGCAGGGCAGGGTCCCCTCCACTTT. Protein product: CSAKAAGQGPLHF.